This T cell receptor (beta chain) originates from a study of blood T cell repertoires in COVID-19. Original processing methods: Estimation of nucleated cell counts was performed using reference gene primer amplification. The method was immunoSEQ multiplex PCR; TCRdb's version includes in-frame clones alone and lacks a portion of them. For V, J and clone size, that table is used; D and trimming come from the DNA. Of a few hundred thousand clones in the sample, roughly nine tenths are singletons; the top ten hold over 0.7%. This clonotype was obtained from a woman between 35 and 50 years old who had been exposed to COVID-19. The material sequenced was PBMCs or T cells enriched from blood (not recorded which).

CDR3 bases: TGTGCCAGCAGCCAAGGGCCCGGACAGGGGCGTTACGAGCAGTACTTC. Amino acids: CASSQGPGQGRYEQYF. The V gene is TRBV3-1 (or the pseudogene TRBV3-2), the J gene TRBJ2-7; 9 bases agree with TRBD1. Germline lookup yields CDR1 LGHDT and CDR2 YNNKEL (reference sequence). V lost 1 base, J lost 4 bases, and 8 bases stayed unmatched. The CDR3 runs to 16 residues.